This TCR beta chain was recovered during a study of cytomegalovirus exposure and HLA in healthy donors. General observations from the study: An analysis was carried out at a later point. It showed that HLA-associated TCR beta chains were more clonally expanded than equally common non-associated chains.

Germline loops: CDR1 SGDLS, CDR2 YYNGEE. V lost 1 base, J lost 7 bases, and 17 bases stayed unmatched. This CDR3 region has 18 residues. Details on this clone: Its antigen is still unknown.

It was with 60 Vbeta and 13 Jbeta primers that the PCR ran. The method was immunoSEQ multiplex PCR; TCRdb's version includes in-frame clones alone and lacks a portion of them. The sample lists some 120,000 clones; 70% to 75% were seen once. The receptor comes from a middle-aged woman in good health and CMV-seronegative. V gene TRBV9 combines with J gene TRBJ2-1; 7 nucleotides align to TRBD1. Sequencing input: PBMCs. CDR3 coding DNA: TGTGCCAGCAGCGTAAGTCCGGGAAGACAGGGTGGTGGGAATGAGCAGTTCTTC. Translating it yields CASSVSPGRQGGGNEQFF.